What follows are 27 T cell receptor beta chains derived from one specimen sequenced in a study of control samples from healthy donors and cancer patients. Here immunoSEQ multiplex PCR was the method, and the copy in TCRdb shows in-frame clones only, minus some. In the table there are more than 50,000 clones, approximately 86% of which are singletons. Sequencing input: blood. All receptors derive from a man aged 50 or older in good health.

This clone showed up just a few times. V and J are TRBV6-5 and TRBJ1-5; D not certain. Germline values: CDR1 MNHEY, CDR2 SVGAGI. The CDR3 contains 12 residues. Trimming pared 7 bases from V and 6 bases from J, leaving 10 bases between. The DNA of the CDR3 is TGTGCCAGCAAGTATCAGCTTCAGCCCCAGCATTTT. This encodes CASKYQLQPQHF.

The chain joins TRBV28 to TRBJ1-4, with D perhaps matching TRBD1 (5 bases). This CDR3 spans 15 amino acids. From germline, CDR1 is MDHEN and CDR2 SYDVKM. The V end lost 4 bases, the J end lost 5 bases, and 14 bases lay between the germline ends. The chain's CDR3 is CASSSPEGRNEKLFF. The CDR3 DNA follows: TGTGCCAGCAGTTCCCCAGAGGGGCGCAATGAAAAACTGTTTTTT.

This clone appeared a single time. The chain carries TRBV18 and TRBJ1-1, with D hard to call. This CDR3 is 13 amino acids long. Per germline, CDR1 KGHSH and CDR2 LQKENI. The V end was cut by 3 bases, the J end by 6 bases, with 11 bases between. The CDR3 DNA is TGTGCCAGCTCACCCAGCCTACGAGCTGAAGCTTTCTTT. This gives the protein CASSPSLRAEAFF. Drawing the rest from reference TRBV18 and TRBJ1-1, the complete variable domain is NAGVMQNPRHLVRRRGQEARLRCSPMKGHSHVYWYRQLPEEGLKFMVYLQKENIIDESGMPKERFSAEFPKEGPSILRIQQVVRGDSAAYFCASSPSLRAEAFFGQGTRLTVV.

The chain joins TRBV5-6 to TRBJ2-5; unclear D gene. This CDR3 is built from 15 residues. Per the germline V gene, CDR1 is SGHDT and CDR2 is YYEEEE. Trimming took 0 bases from V and 4 from J, leaving 13 bases between them. CDR3 DNA sequence: TGTGCCAGCAGCTTGGTGTCAGATCAGGTAGAGACCCAGTACTTC. Protein: CASSLVSDQVETQYF.

The V and J genes are TRBV7-2 and TRBJ1-6; D unresolved. Trimming pared 3 bases from V and 4 bases from J, leaving 7 bases between. CDR3 size: 14 residues. Germline V lookup: CDR1 SGHTA, CDR2 FQGNSA. CDR3 sequence (DNA): TGTGCCAGCAGCTTCTTGGGGTATAATTCACCCCTCCACTTT. Amino acid sequence: CASSFLGYNSPLHF. Full variable domain (outside the CDR3, taken from reference TRBV7-2 and TRBJ1-6): GAGVSQSPSNKVTEKGKDVELRCDPISGHTALYWYRQSLGQGLEFLIYFQGNSAPDKSGLPSDRFSAERTGGSVSTLTIQRTQQEDSAVYLCASSFLGYNSPLHFGNGTRLTVT.

The rearrangement links TRBV19 to TRBJ2-7; a possible D gene is TRBD1 (6 bases). The germline V and J ends were trimmed by 3 bases and 5 bases, with 17 bases remaining between them. Germline V gene lookup returns CDR1 LNHDA and CDR2 SQIVND (reference sequence). The CDR3 is 15 amino acids. CDR3 sequence reads: CASSIKGVMFHEQYF. In nucleotides, the CDR3 is TGTGCCAGTAGTATCAAGGGGGTAATGTTCCACGAGCAGTACTTC. The variable domain in full, with the rest retrieved from reference TRBV19 and TRBJ2-7, is DGGITQSPKYLFRKEGQNVTLSCEQNLNHDAMYWYRQDPGQGLRLIYYSQIVNDFQKGDIAEGYSVSREKKESFPLTVTSAQKNPTAFYLCASSIKGVMFHEQYFGPGTRLTVT.

This clone was counted once. The chain has TRBV28 and TRBJ2-2; D is unclear. CDR3 length equals 14 residues. Germline V CDR1 and CDR2: MDHEN, SYDVKM. V lost 5 bases, J lost 0 bases, and 7 bases lay in between. CDR3 sequence reads: CASSPSSNTGELFF. The DNA for the CDR3 is TGTGCCAGCAGTCCCTCTTCGAACACCGGGGAGCTGTTTTTT.

The chain links TRBV29-1 to TRBJ1-1, with 8 bases lining up with TRBD1. The ends lost 5 bases at V and 4 bases at J; junction bases unmatched: 12. CDR1 is SQVTM and CDR2 is ANQGSEA in the germline V gene. This CDR3 comprises 15 residues. The CDR3 bases are TGCAGCGTTCATACCCAGGGGGCGCGGGGCACTGAAGCTTTCTTT. Translation gives CSVHTQGARGTEAFF. Supplemented by reference TRBV29-1 and TRBJ1-1, the full variable domain reads SAVISQKPSRDICQRGTSLTIQCQVDSQVTMMFWYRQQPGQSLTLIATANQGSEATYESGFVIDKFPISRPNLTFSTLTVSNMSPEDSSIYLCSVHTQGARGTEAFFGQGTRLTVV.

The chain employs TRBV12-3 or TRBV12-4 and TRBJ2-1; the D is unclear. This CDR3 comprises 11 residues. The V end lost 2 bases, the J end lost 8 bases, and 4 bases lay between the germline ends. Here the CDR3 DNA reads TGTGCCAGCAGTTTAAGTGATGAGCAGTTCTTC. This encodes CASSLSDEQFF.

This clone was detected a few times. The V call is TRBV12-5, the J call TRBJ1-4; D possibly corresponds to TRBD1 (6 bases). Looked up from germline, CDR1 is LGHNT and CDR2 is FRNRAP. The CDR3 totals 16 residues. V was pared by 6 bases and J by 0 bases, with 14 bases between. The CDR3, as DNA: TGTGCTAGTGGCAAGGGGGACTTAGCAACTAATGAAAAACTGTTTTTT. Translating gives CASGKGDLATNEKLFF. Looking up the rest from reference TRBV12-5 and TRBJ1-4 gives the full variable domain: DARVTQTPRHKVTEMGQEVTMRCQPILGHNTVFWYRQTMMQGLELLAYFRNRAPLDDSGMPKDRFSAEMPDATLATLKIQPSEPRDSAVYFCASGKGDLATNEKLFFGSGTQLSVL.

The chain is built from TRBV27 and TRBJ2-7, with TRBD1 matching 7 bases. This CDR3 contains 18 residues. CDR1 MNHEY and CDR2 SMNVEV come from the germline V gene (reference sequence). Germline trimming cut 2 bases from V and 3 bases from J; bases unmatched to any gene: 16. The CDR3 nucleotides read TGTGCCAGCAGTTTAACGTACCCGGGACAGAGGATATTCTACGAGCAGTACTTC. Residues: CASSLTYPGQRIFYEQYF.

Of note for this clone: Other DNA sequences in the sample encode the same CDR3. The chain joins TRBV28 to TRBJ2-7, with D possibly TRBD2 on 7 matching bases. Germline CDR1 MDHEN, CDR2 SYDVKM. The CDR3 has 13 amino acids. Trimming removed 1 base from V and 5 bases from J, with 9 bases in between. CDR3 sequence (DNA): TGTGCCAGCAGTTTATTAGGGGGGGACGAGCAGTACTTC. This gives the protein CASSLLGGDEQYF.

This rearrangement joins TRBV5-5 to TRBJ1-1; D may be TRBD1 (5 bases). V lost 5 bases to trimming and J lost 0 bases, with 23 bases between them. Germline CDR1 reads SGHKS; CDR2 reads YYEKEE (reference sequence). The CDR3 sequence is 18 residues long. CDR3: CASSLIPGLLDMNTEAFF. DNA for the CDR3: TGTGCCAGCAGTCTAATACCGGGACTACTGGACATGAACACTGAAGCTTTCTTT.

The V and J genes are TRBV19 and TRBJ2-5; D perhaps matches TRBD1 (6 bases). CDR1 LNHDA and CDR2 SQIVND come from the germline V gene (reference sequence). V was trimmed by 5 bases and J by 0 bases, leaving 10 bases between them. This CDR3 comprises 14 residues. The CDR3 protein is CASSVTGYQETQYF. The DNA of the CDR3 is TGTGCCAGTAGTGTGACAGGTTACCAAGAGACCCAGTACTTC.

The V call is TRBV9, the J call TRBJ2-7, with D unresolved. CDR1 is SGDLS, CDR2 YYNGEE, per germline. V was shortened by 0 bases and J by 3 bases, with 10 bases between the two germline ends. This CDR3 contains 14 residues. In DNA, the CDR3 is TGTGCCAGCAGCGTAGGGCTGGGGTACTACGAGCAGTACTTC. As protein: CASSVGLGYYEQYF. The full variable domain, rest sourced from reference TRBV9 and TRBJ2-7, is DSGVTQTPKHLITATGQRVTLRCSPRSGDLSVYWYQQSLDQGLQFLIQYYNGEERAKGNILERFSAQQFPDLHSELNLSSLELGDSALYFCASSVGLGYYEQYFGPGTRLTVT.

The genes are TRBV5-1 and TRBJ2-5, with D maybe TRBD2 (5 bases). Trimming pared 6 bases from V and 3 bases from J, leaving 12 bases between. Germline lookup yields CDR1 SGHRS and CDR2 YFSETQ. The CDR3 spans 13 residues. The CDR3 DNA follows: TGCGCCAGCACCCTGGACGGGGAAGAGACCCAGTACTTC. Protein product: CASTLDGEETQYF.

This clone was seen just once. The chain couples TRBV7-2 to TRBJ2-7; perhaps TRBD2 as D (6 bases). The germline V gene encodes CDR1 SGHTA and CDR2 FQGNSA. Between the trimmed V and J ends, which lost 4 bases and 6 bases, there was a span of 22 bases. The CDR3 consists of 16 residues. DNA for the CDR3: TGTGCCAGCAGCTCGGGCGGGGTCAGCCTGAGGGCCGAGCAGTACTTC. This encodes CASSSGGVSLRAEQYF.

The chain couples TRBV5-1 to TRBJ2-7; 9 bases are shared with TRBD1. J gave up 3 bases and V 3 bases, and 4 bases lay outside the gene matches. The CDR3 is made up of 14 amino acids. CDR1 is SGHRS, CDR2 YFSETQ, per germline. The CDR3 region is CASSSMTGGYEQYF. DNA for the CDR3: TGCGCCAGCAGCTCCATGACAGGGGGCTACGAGCAGTACTTC.

The chain carries TRBV24-1 and TRBJ2-1, with 7 bases matching TRBD2. Germline V gives CDR1 KGHDR, CDR2 SFDVKD. J lost 2 bases, V lost 7 bases, and 7 bases had no gene match. The length of the CDR3 is 15 residues. CDR3 sequence: CATSGMGGTYNEQFF. CDR3 in DNA: TGTGCCACCAGCGGGATGGGGGGGACCTACAATGAGCAGTTCTTC.

The genes are TRBV5-1 and TRBJ2-7, with 7 bases lining up with TRBD1. Losses at the gene ends were 3 bases for V and 0 bases for J; bases not matched to a gene: 6. Germline CDR1 SGHRS, CDR2 YFSETQ. The CDR3 is 15 amino acids. The CDR3 nucleotides are TGCGCCAGCAGCTCCCCCGGGACAGCCTCCTACGAGCAGTACTTC. It specifies CASSSPGTASYEQYF.

The CDR3 loop reads CASRVGGSSDTQYF. The CDR3 nucleotides are TGTGCCAGCAGGGTTGGCGGGAGTTCAGATACGCAGTATTTT. The rearrangement joins TRBV6-5 to TRBJ2-3; TRBD2 aligns across 7 bases. The CDR3 spans 14 residues. The germline gives CDR1 MNHEY, CDR2 SVGAGI. V lost 6 bases to trimming and J lost 4 bases; unmatched junction nucleotides: 7.

This chain joins TRBV5-1 and TRBJ2-3, with D possibly TRBD2 on 6 matching bases. Germline V gene lookup returns CDR1 SGHRS and CDR2 YFSETQ. The CDR3 has 15 amino acids. The germline V and J ends were trimmed by 2 bases and 0 bases, with 10 bases remaining between them. CDR3: CASSFAGPSTDTQYF. CDR3 sequence (DNA): TGCGCCAGCAGCTTTGCGGGACCTAGCACAGATACGCAGTATTTT.

This clone was seen a single time. This chain joins TRBV7-9 and TRBJ1-1; D gene unclear. V gave up 4 bases and J gave up 0 bases, with 24 bases separating them. Germline V gives CDR1 SEHNR, CDR2 FQNEAQ (reference sequence). The CDR3 is 19 amino acids. CDR3 amino acids: CASSSYQGPDWTMNTEAFF. The CDR3 DNA is TGTGCCAGCAGCTCCTATCAAGGTCCTGACTGGACCATGAACACTGAAGCTTTCTTT.

The count of this clone is one. V usage is TRBV7-7 and J usage is TRBJ2-3; TRBD2 matches at 15 bases. Unmatched junction bases numbered 2, after V lost 4 bases and J lost 6 bases. CDR1 and CDR2 (germline): SSHAT, FNYEAQ (reference sequence). The CDR3 spans 15 residues. The CDR3 DNA sequence: TGTGCCAGCAGCTCTGGGACTAGCGGGAGGGATACGCAGTATTTT. Encoded protein: CASSSGTSGRDTQYF.

This clone was recorded only once. The chain combines TRBV29-1 with TRBJ1-1; unclear D gene. Germline-derived CDR1 and CDR2 are SQVTM and ANQGSEA. The CDR3 totals 13 residues. V dropped 6 bases and J dropped 3 bases, with 14 bases sitting between them. CDR3: CSVRTLTDTEAFF. CDR3 nucleotides: TGCAGCGTGAGGACCCTGACGGACACTGAAGCTTTCTTT.

This clone was found once. This chain connects TRBV3-1 (or the pseudogene TRBV3-2) to TRBJ2-3, with 13 positions matching TRBD2. This CDR3 is built from 16 residues. Trimming took 1 base from V and 6 from J; bases not matched to a gene: 4. Germline V lookup: CDR1 LGHDT, CDR2 YNNKEL (reference sequence). CDR3 DNA: TGTGCCAGCAGCCAAGTCTCGACTAGCGGGAGGGATACGCAGTATTTT. It encodes CASSQVSTSGRDTQYF.

The genes are TRBV2 and TRBJ2-1; tentative D call: TRBD1 (5 bases). Germline loops: CDR1 SNHLY, CDR2 FYNNEI. CDR3 size: 17 residues. V shed 5 bases and J shed 5 bases, with 22 bases lying between them. The CDR3 protein is CASSRYTFFDRNNEQFF. As DNA, the CDR3 is TGTGCCAGCAGTCGCTATACTTTTTTTGACAGAAACAATGAGCAGTTCTTC.